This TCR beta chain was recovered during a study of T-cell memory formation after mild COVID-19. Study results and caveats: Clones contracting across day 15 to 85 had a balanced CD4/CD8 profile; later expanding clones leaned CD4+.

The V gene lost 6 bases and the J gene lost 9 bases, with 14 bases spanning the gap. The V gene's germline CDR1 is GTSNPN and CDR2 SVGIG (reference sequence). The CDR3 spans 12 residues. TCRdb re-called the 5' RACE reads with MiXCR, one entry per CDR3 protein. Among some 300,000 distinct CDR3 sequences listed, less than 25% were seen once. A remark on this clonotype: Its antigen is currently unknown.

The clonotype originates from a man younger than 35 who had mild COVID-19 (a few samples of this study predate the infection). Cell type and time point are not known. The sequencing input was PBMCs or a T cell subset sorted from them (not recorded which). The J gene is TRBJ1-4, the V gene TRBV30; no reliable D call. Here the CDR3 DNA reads TGTGCCTGTTCCACAGTGGAGAAAAAACTGTTTTTT. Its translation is CACSTVEKKLFF.